This is a list of T cell receptor beta chains from one sample in a study of cytomegalovirus exposure and HLA in healthy donors. Libraries were prepared by immunoSEQ multiplex PCR; TCRdb keeps only in-frame clonotypes and omits some of them. The sample includes about 83,000 clones, just under 75% of them seen just once. Sequencing was performed on PBMCs. Receptor source: a man aged 60 to 75 in good health and CMV-seronegative. The CDR3 runs from the conserved cysteine through the conserved F or W. The D gene is left open where the match is weak. Clone size is stated in some rows and not others, as once, few, many or a class when expanded.

d_gene: TRBD2
v_gene: TRBV19
j_gene: TRBJ2-3
abundance: -
CDR3nt: TGTGCCAGTAGTATTATGGGCGGGGGGGCGAGCACAGATACGCAGTATTTT
CDR3aa: CASSIMGGGASTDTQYF

d_gene: -
v_gene: TRBV30
j_gene: TRBJ1-2
abundance: -
CDR3nt: TGTGCCTGGAGTGTACGTCAGGGGAACTATGGCTACACCTTC
CDR3aa: CAWSVRQGNYGYTF

d_gene: -
v_gene: TRBV6-1
j_gene: TRBJ1-5
abundance: few
CDR3nt: TGTGCCAGCAGTGAAGCCCTGCAAGGGGTCAATCAGCCCCAGCATTTT
CDR3aa: CASSEALQGVNQPQHF

d_gene: -
v_gene: TRBV19
j_gene: TRBJ2-7
abundance: -
CDR3nt: TGTGCCAGTAGTATCAGCAAGACACCACCCTACGAGCAGTACTTC
CDR3aa: CASSISKTPPYEQYF

d_gene: -
v_gene: TRBV6-5
j_gene: TRBJ1-1
abundance: -
CDR3nt: TGTGCCAGCAGTTACGACCCCCGACAAGAGGCTTTCTTT
CDR3aa: CASSYDPRQEAFF

d_gene: -
v_gene: TRBV12-5
j_gene: TRBJ2-7
abundance: -
CDR3nt: TGTGCTAGTGGTTTGGAGCAGGGGCCCTACGAGCAGTACTTC
CDR3aa: CASGLEQGPYEQYF

d_gene: -
v_gene: TRBV7-9
j_gene: TRBJ1-2
abundance: -
CDR3nt: TGTGCCAGCAGCTTAGACTTGTCGGTCTTTCATGGCTACACCTTC
CDR3aa: CASSLDLSVFHGYTF

d_gene: -
v_gene: TRBV7-9
j_gene: TRBJ1-4
abundance: once
CDR3nt: TGTGCCAGCAGCTTGCCAGGGAGGAGAACTAATGAAAAACTGTTTTTT
CDR3aa: CASSLPGRRTNEKLFF

d_gene: TRBD2
v_gene: TRBV30
j_gene: TRBJ2-2
abundance: -
CDR3nt: TGTGCCTGGTTAGCGGGGGGGCCTTCTAACACCGGGGAGCTGTTTTTT
CDR3aa: CAWLAGGPSNTGELFF

d_gene: TRBD1
v_gene: TRBV9
j_gene: TRBJ1-4
abundance: -
CDR3nt: TGTGCCAGCAGCGGGACAGGGGGCCGTGAAAAACTGTTTTTT
CDR3aa: CASSGTGGREKLFF

d_gene: -
v_gene: TRBV5-6
j_gene: TRBJ1-5
abundance: few
CDR3nt: TGTGCCAGCAGCTTCCCTAGCAGGAACTACTCCTATCAGCCCCAGCATTTT
CDR3aa: CASSFPSRNYSYQPQHF

d_gene: -
v_gene: TRBV6-1
j_gene: TRBJ1-1
abundance: few
CDR3nt: TGTGCCAGCAGTGAGGGCTGGGGGCGAGGTGAAGCTTTCTTT
CDR3aa: CASSEGWGRGEAFF

d_gene: -
v_gene: TRBV7-3
j_gene: TRBJ1-1
abundance: -
CDR3nt: TGTGCCAGCAGCTTGGGGCCGACGAACACTGAAGCTTTCTTT
CDR3aa: CASSLGPTNTEAFF

d_gene: -
v_gene: TRBV27
j_gene: TRBJ1-1
abundance: once
CDR3nt: TGTGCCAGCAGTGAGGGGGATGAAGCTTTCTTT
CDR3aa: CASSEGDEAFF

d_gene: TRBD1
v_gene: TRBV5-4
j_gene: TRBJ2-2
abundance: -
CDR3nt: TGTGCCAGCAGCTTCCGAGGGGGCTCCGGGGAGCTGTTTTTT
CDR3aa: CASSFRGGSGELFF

d_gene: -
v_gene: TRBV6-5
j_gene: TRBJ1-1
abundance: few
CDR3nt: TGTGCCAGCAGTCCGCGGGGAGTGAACACTGAAGCTTTCTTT
CDR3aa: CASSPRGVNTEAFF

d_gene: TRBD1
v_gene: TRBV6-1
j_gene: TRBJ1-5
abundance: -
CDR3nt: TGTGCCAGCACCCTGGACAGGGCCCGCAGGCCCCAGCATTTT
CDR3aa: CASTLDRARRPQHF

d_gene: -
v_gene: TRBV9
j_gene: TRBJ2-7
abundance: few
CDR3nt: TGTGCCAGCAGCGTAGGGCCCCAATCCTACGAGCAGTACTTC
CDR3aa: CASSVGPQSYEQYF

d_gene: TRBD1
v_gene: TRBV27
j_gene: TRBJ1-6
abundance: -
CDR3nt: TGTGCCAGCAGTGCCTGGGACAGGGGATCCAGATATAATTCACCCCTCCACTTT
CDR3aa: CASSAWDRGSRYNSPLHF

d_gene: TRBD2
v_gene: TRBV4-2
j_gene: TRBJ2-3
abundance: -
CDR3nt: TGTGCCAGCAGCCAAATAGCGGGGCGCACAGATACGCAGTATTTT
CDR3aa: CASSQIAGRTDTQYF

d_gene: -
v_gene: TRBV25-1
j_gene: TRBJ1-4
abundance: -
CDR3nt: TGTGCCAGCAGTGAATCTCTGGGAGGGGATGAAAAACTGTTTTTT
CDR3aa: CASSESLGGDEKLFF